This is a list of T cell receptor beta chains from one sample in a study of CD8 T cells in Susac syndrome. TCRdb independently ran MiXCR on the immunoSEQ multiplex PCR reads; one entry per CDR3 protein. The sample contains under 200,000 distinct CDR3 sequences, around nine tenths of which appear only once. Sequencing was carried out using CD4+ T cells from PBMCs. The receptor set was obtained from a human donor with Susac syndrome. Each CDR3 is given with its conserved first and last residue.

>TRBJ2-3|TRBV12-5
CASGEGTSAQLFTDTQYF
>TRBJ2-7|TRBV7-8
CASSPLRSRYEQYF
>TRBJ2-3|TRBV4-2
CASSRDTHTQYF
>TRBJ2-3|TRBV6-5
CASSTRATDTQYF
>TRBJ2-7|TRBV28
CASSLWPGGAKSYEQYF
>TRBJ2-7|TRBV5-1
CASSAGWGPYEQYF
>TRBJ1-1|TRBV5-1
CASSLAQGKNTEAFF
>TRBJ2-7|TRBV10-3
CAISLREGRYEQYF
>TRBJ2-3|TRBV6-5
CASSSPGTSVSTDTQYF
>TRBJ2-5|TRBV30
CAWSVQGGETQYF
>TRBJ1-2|TRBV18
CASSQGSEYGYTF
>TRBJ2-7|TRBV28
CASSPLGTSGTYEQYF
>TRBJ2-7|TRBV5-6
CASSPTKRGLYEQYF
>TRBJ1-3|TRBV5-1
CASSLAGSTGNTIYF
>TRBJ1-1|TRBV12-3/TRBV12-4
CASSSSTGGTEAFF
>TRBJ2-2|TRBV11-2
CASSTSVSNTGELFF
>TRBJ2-3|TRBV5-1
CASSIGLAGADTQYF
>TRBJ2-3|TRBV7-3
CASSLRFSHGDTQYF
>TRBJ1-2|TRBV2
CASSMKRGFGYTF
>TRBJ1-2|TRBV27
CASSFRGRESYGYTF
>TRBJ1-2|TRBV27
CASSFGTEIGGYTF
>TRBJ2-7|TRBV5-1
CASSLEQRSYEQYF
>TRBJ2-5|TRBV12-3/TRBV12-4
CASRFELGGQETQYF
>TRBJ2-1|TRBV7-8
CASSATVQRVYNEQFF
>TRBJ1-1|TRBV19
CASNLGQVGNTEAFF
>TRBJ2-7|TRBV20-1
CSARRPSYEQYF
>TRBJ2-1|TRBV29-1
CSVQGAGGQNEQFF
>TRBJ1-1|TRBV9
CASSVKISGNCNTEAFF
>TRBJ2-7|TRBV19
CASSSRGREQYF
>TRBJ2-1|TRBV6-4
CASSDAGSSYNEQFF
>TRBJ2-1|TRBV28
CASSSPSGSSYNEQFF
>TRBJ2-1|TRBV25-1
CASKGRGNYNEQFF
>TRBJ2-3|TRBV7-9
CASSLRDSRYRRTDTQYF
>TRBJ2-1|TRBV6-6
CASSTRDRGSYNEQFF
>TRBJ1-2|TRBV2
CASSEQGFRGKGYGYTF
>TRBJ2-1|TRBV7-2
CASSLARLAGEGFF
>TRBJ2-7|TRBV19
CASSIDGTGTYEQYF
>TRBJ2-2|TRBV12-3/TRBV12-4
CASSNLAGGPKISVNTGELFF
>TRBJ1-2|TRBV27
CASSLTGNFNYGYTF
>TRBJ1-2|TRBV28
CASSPFYYGYTF
>TRBJ2-1|TRBV29-1
CSVEDISTRQFF
>TRBJ1-1|TRBV3-1
CASSKDRGAEAFF
>TRBJ2-7|TRBV20-1
CSGDTDYEQYF
>TRBJ2-3|TRBV20-1
CSARDRNSGTYTQYF
>TRBJ2-1|TRBV18
CASSPPGLAGPEQFF
>TRBJ2-1|TRBV13
CASSKSGTAGYNEQFF
>TRBJ1-1|TRBV7-9
CASSYRDNTEAFF
>TRBJ2-7|TRBV11-1
CASSSTPPRVEQYF
>TRBJ2-5|TRBV5-1
CASSLTGEPSETQYF
>TRBJ1-2|TRBV5-4
CASSRPGPGDGYTF
>TRBJ2-5|TRBV20-1
CSAPSGGETQYF
>TRBJ2-7|TRBV7-6
CASSFTGFREQYF
>TRBJ2-7|TRBV10-3
CAISESSGGEAYEQYF
>TRBJ1-5|TRBV5-4
CASSTGTGTNQPQHF
>TRBJ2-7|TRBV5-1
CASSSTTGVAEQYF